This entry lists 24 T cell receptor beta chains sequenced from one sample in a study of T cells in Graves' hyperthyroidism and ophthalmopathy (dated by TCRdb to the late 2010s). Library preparation employed multiplex PCR. The sample was run on an Illumina HiSeq 2000. The TCR beta CDR3 regions were amplified from the RNA transcripts. A first-round RT-PCR of the TCR CDR3 used the HTBI primer set with the Qiagen OneStep RT-PCR kit. TCRdb handled the public reads itself, with Q25 trimming in fastp and clone calling in MiXCR, and kept productive beta chains. Every entry covers one CDR3 protein and lists the most common genes and DNA from its rows. The sample table shows 600,000 to 650,000 distinct CDR3 sequences, and 15% to 20% are seen once. Of the sample, 3% to 4% falls within the top ten clones. Sequencing was performed on blood. The receptors shown here come from a woman between 25 and 40 years old with Graves' hyperthyroidism.

This clonotype was seen only a few times. This sequence joins TRBV19 and TRBJ2-1, with D perhaps TRBD1 or TRBD2 (5 bases each). Germline loops: CDR1 LNHDA, CDR2 SQIVND (reference sequence). The CDR3 is 15 amino acids. Trimming shortened V by 5 bases and J by 7 bases, and 18 bases separated the two germline ends. CDR3 protein: CASSVRGDGINEQFF. Here the CDR3 DNA reads TGTGCCAGTAGTGTACGTGGGGACGGGATTAATGAGCAGTTCTTC.

The rearrangement joins TRBV30 to TRBJ2-7; 7 positions match TRBD1. V dropped 2 bases and J dropped 6; count of bases not matched to a gene: 13. The CDR3 contains 15 residues. The germline V gene has CDR1 GTSNPN and CDR2 SVGIG (reference sequence). The CDR3 loop reads CAWSSGTDESGEQYF. The CDR3 nucleotides are TGTGCCTGGAGTTCCGGGACAGACGAATCCGGCGAGCAGTACTTC.

This clonotype was recorded at least ten times. The chain couples TRBV30 to TRBJ1-2, with a weak D call TRBD1 (5 bases). The CDR3 has 12 residues. Germline V gene lookup returns CDR1 GTSNPN and CDR2 SVGIG (reference sequence). Trimming removed 4 bases at V and 1 base at J, with 7 bases between. CDR3 sequence reads: CAWTRDNYGYTF. The CDR3 DNA follows: TGTGCCTGGACCAGGGATAACTATGGCTACACCTTC. The variable domain in full, with the rest retrieved from reference TRBV30 and TRBJ1-2, is SQTIHQWPATLVQPVGSPLSLECTVEGTSNPNLYWYRQAAGRGLQLLFYSVGIGQISSEVPQNLSASRPQDRQFILSSKKLLLSDSGFYLCAWTRDNYGYTFGSGTRLTVV.

Ten or more counts support this clonotype. The gene calls are TRBV6-6 and TRBJ2-1; possibly TRBD2 for D (6 bases). Trimming cost V 0 bases and J 10 bases, with 10 bases left between them. Germline assignment: CDR1 MNHNY and CDR2 SVGAGI (reference sequence). This CDR3 has 13 amino acids. The CDR3, as DNA: TGTGCCAGCAGTTACTCGGAGGGATGGGAGCAGTTCTTC. It yields the protein CASSYSEGWEQFF.

There are many counts of this clonotype. The J gene is TRBJ1-1, the V gene TRBV10-3; D uncertain. Trimming took off 4 bases at V and 0 bases at J, with 9 bases between the two ends. The CDR3 consists of 14 residues. Germline loops: CDR1 ENHRY, CDR2 SYGVKD. CDR3 in DNA: TGTGCCATCAGTGCGGCAGATATGAACACTGAAGCTTTCTTT. Protein: CAISAADMNTEAFF.

J is TRBJ1-1 and V is TRBV19; D ambiguous. Germline assignment: CDR1 LNHDA and CDR2 SQIVND (reference sequence). V was trimmed by 0 bases and J by 7 bases, leaving 9 bases between them. The CDR3 has 13 residues. This chain's CDR3 is CASSIDRGVEAFF. Here the CDR3 DNA reads TGTGCCAGTAGTATAGATCGTGGAGTTGAAGCTTTCTTT.

This clonotype was picked up a small number of times. The chain links TRBV5-1 to TRBJ2-5; D is tentatively TRBD1 or TRBD2 (5 bases each). The CDR3 consists of 16 residues. CDR1 SGHRS and CDR2 YFSETQ come from the germline V gene. Trimming stripped 6 bases from V and 5 bases from J, with 23 bases between. The CDR3 reads CASILGRGSIGETQYF. In DNA form, the CDR3 reads TGCGCCAGCATCCTAGGCCGGGGCAGCATTGGGGAGACCCAGTACTTC.

Only a few counts were recorded for this clonotype. J is TRBJ1-2 and V is TRBV19, with D unclear. CDR1 LNHDA and CDR2 SQIVND come from the germline V gene (reference sequence). Trimming removed 3 bases at V and 4 bases at J, with 12 bases between. CDR3 length: 14 amino acids. The CDR3 sequence: CASSINDESYGYTF. The CDR3, as DNA: TGTGCCAGTAGTATTAATGACGAGAGCTATGGCTACACCTTC.

This clonotype appeared many times. Written as DNA, the CDR3 is TGCAGTGCTACCAAAGGACCTCGTCGATACAATGAGCAGTTCTTC. It yields the protein CSATKGPRRYNEQFF. The V gene is TRBV20-1, the J gene TRBJ2-1; D not certain. The CDR3 extends over 15 amino acids. V was pared by 4 bases and J by 4 bases, with 17 bases between. CDR1 is DFQATT, CDR2 SNEGSKA, per germline (reference sequence).

This clonotype appeared many times. The chain is built from TRBV20-1 and TRBJ2-1; 14 positions match TRBD2. CDR1 DFQATT and CDR2 SNEGSKA come from the germline V gene (reference sequence). The length of the CDR3 is 16 residues. The V gene end was trimmed by 5 bases and the J gene end by 1 base; junction bases not matched to a gene: 4. The CDR3 is CSAQTSGRVSYNEQFF. The CDR3 DNA reads TGCAGTGCTCAGACTAGCGGGAGGGTGTCCTACAATGAGCAGTTCTTC.

This clonotype was observed a few times. The CDR3: CASGLTSSQETQYF. DNA for the CDR3: TGTGCCAGCGGTCTTACTAGCAGTCAGGAGACCCAGTACTTC. This chain joins TRBV2 and TRBJ2-5, with a possible D match to TRBD2 (6 bases). Deletions cut 8 bases from V and 5 bases from J, with 18 bases between. The CDR3 is 14 residues long. Germline assignment: CDR1 SNHLY and CDR2 FYNNEI.

Many counts were recorded for this clonotype. The V gene is TRBV7-2, the J gene TRBJ2-1, with TRBD2 identical over 8 bases. Germline CDR1 reads SGHTA; CDR2 reads FQGNSA. Germline trimming cut 4 bases from V and 7 bases from J; bases unmatched to any gene: 12. This CDR3 contains 16 residues. CDR3 residues: CASSSAWAGGWNEQFF. The CDR3 bases are TGTGCCAGCAGCTCCGCCTGGGCGGGAGGTTGGAATGAGCAGTTCTTC.

The genes are TRBV20-1 and TRBJ1-1, with D hard to call. CDR1 and CDR2 (germline): DFQATT, SNEGSKA (reference sequence). V was shortened by 4 bases and J by 9 bases, with 3 bases between the two germline ends. The CDR3 covers 8 residues. The CDR3 is CSATQAFF. CDR3 DNA: TGCAGTGCTACCCAAGCTTTCTTT.

The rearrangement uses TRBV6-1 and TRBJ2-2; D gene unclear. Looked up from germline, CDR1 is MNHNS and CDR2 is SASEGT. The V and J ends lost 11 bases and 5 bases respectively, with 21 bases between them. The CDR3 length is 15 residues. This chain's CDR3 is CAGTGDSPVTGELFF. CDR3 coding DNA: TGTGCCGGCACTGGTGATTCTCCAGTTACCGGGGAGCTGTTTTTT.

The V call is TRBV5-6, the J call TRBJ1-5; D possibly corresponds to TRBD1 (5 bases). Germline V gene sequence: CDR1 SGHDT, CDR2 YYEEEE. Deletions cut 2 bases from V and 6 bases from J, with 6 bases between. The CDR3 totals 12 residues. The CDR3, as DNA: TGTGCCAGCAGCTTTGGGACTCAGCCCCAGCATTTT. This encodes CASSFGTQPQHF.

This clonotype showed up just a few times. The V and J genes are TRBV4-1 and TRBJ1-5; tentatively, D is TRBD1 (5 bases). The CDR3 is 15 amino acids. Trimming cost V 4 bases and J 7 bases, with 17 bases left between them. Germline lookup yields CDR1 MGHRA and CDR2 YSYEKL. CDR3 coding DNA: TGCGCCAGCAGCCTCGGCGCAGGGTGGGGCCAGCCCCAGCATTTT. It is translated as CASSLGAGWGQPQHF.

Turning to this clonotype: The junction differs from germline at one of its ends, possibly a read error. The CDR3 bases are TGTGCCAGCAGCCCAGGGGACTCCTACGCGCAGTACTTC. Translation: CASSPGDSYAQYF. The rearrangement links TRBV5-6 to TRBJ2-7; D is perhaps TRBD1 or TRBD2 (6 bases each). The CDR3 runs 13 residues. Germline V gives CDR1 SGHDT, CDR2 YYEEEE.

A few counts support this clonotype. The chain combines TRBV28 with TRBJ2-3, with 8 bases that match TRBD2. V shed 7 bases, J shed 5 bases, and the junction held 11 bases outside the gene matches. This CDR3 is built from 15 residues. Germline loops: CDR1 MDHEN, CDR2 SYDVKM. In DNA form, the CDR3 reads TGTGCCAGCAACACCCCCGGGACTAGTCGAGATACGCAGTATTTT. Amino acid sequence: CASNTPGTSRDTQYF.

This clonotype was seen at least ten times. The rearrangement links TRBV2 to TRBJ2-6; D gene ambiguous. Trimming took 5 bases from V and 0 from J, leaving 8 bases between them. CDR3 size: 15 residues. Per germline, CDR1 SNHLY and CDR2 FYNNEI. CDR3 DNA sequence: TGTGCCAGCAGTTCCCAGCCCTCTGGGGCCAACGTCCTGACTTTC. Translating gives CASSSQPSGANVLTF.

This clonotype appeared many times. V and J are TRBV28 and TRBJ1-1; D call uncertain. This CDR3 region has 16 residues. The ends were cut back, 1 base at V and 0 bases at J, with 12 bases in the middle. The germline V gene encodes CDR1 MDHEN and CDR2 SYDVKM. DNA for the CDR3: TGTGCCAGCAGTTTATCGGGCGGGTTGTTGAACACTGAAGCTTTCTTT. It translates to CASSLSGGLLNTEAFF.

This sequence joins TRBV6-5 and TRBJ2-3, with 7 bases lining up with TRBD2. The CDR3 loop spans 15 amino acids. From germline, CDR1 is MNHEY and CDR2 SVGAGI. The trim removed 4 bases at V and 2 bases at J, leaving 6 bases unmatched. The CDR3 DNA sequence: TGTGCCAGCAGTTCTACTAGCGCCTACACAGATACGCAGTATTTT. This codes for CASSSTSAYTDTQYF.

The chain carries TRBV3-1 and TRBJ2-1, with 10 bases matching TRBD1. CDR1 and CDR2 from the germline V gene are LGHDT and YNNKEL (reference sequence). The V and J ends lost 3 bases and 4 bases, in that order; junction bases with no gene match: 3. This CDR3 has 15 residues. The CDR3 is CASSHDRGLYNEQFF. CDR3 in DNA: TGTGCCAGCAGCCACGACAGGGGGCTATACAATGAGCAGTTCTTC.

This clonotype was seen only a few times. CDR3 loop: CASSPDRDSGANEKLFF. Here the CDR3 DNA reads TGTGCCAGCAGTCCCGACAGGGACTCTGGGGCTAATGAAAAACTGTTTTTT. The V gene is TRBV6-2 or TRBV6-3, the J gene TRBJ1-4; 7 bases line up with TRBD1. V was clipped by 5 bases and J by 3 bases; unmatched bases: 12. Germline CDR1 is MNHEY and CDR2 is SVGEGT. The CDR3 has 17 amino acids.

In this sample, this clonotype turned up many times. The chain couples TRBV2 to TRBJ2-7, with D perhaps TRBD2 (6 bases). Trimming left V 0 bases short and J 2 bases short, with 11 bases between. This CDR3 contains 15 residues. From germline, CDR1 is SNHLY and CDR2 FYNNEI. The CDR3 coding sequence is TGTGCCAGCAGTGAAGCGCGAGGAGGGCCCTACGAGCAGTACTTC. It yields the protein CASSEARGGPYEQYF.